The T cell receptor beta chain described here comes from a study of somatic mutations in cytotoxic T cells in rheumatoid arthritis. Looking at the study overall: Blood samples of around 30 ml were drawn from patients (in EDTA) right after diagnosis and before any treatment.

Produced via immunoSEQ multiplex PCR; TCRdb's table is partial and in-frame only. The table lists about 10,000 clones, about 93% of them singletons. The sample holds a few counts of this clone. As yet, its antigen is unknown. Study-level findings and limits: Age-matched healthy controls and rheumatoid arthritis patients had CD8+ T-cell clonality that did not differ significantly.

The investigators isolated CD4+ and CD8+ cells by positive magnetic bead selection and checked their purity by flow cytometry. The TCR was taken from a woman between 18 and 30 years old with rheumatoid arthritis. The sample comprised CD8+ T cells sorted from blood.

CDR3 region: CASSQGAGGTSYEQYF. The CDR3 DNA follows: TGTGCCAGCAGCCAAGGGGCGGGGGGGACCAGCTACGAGCAGTACTTC. The chain joins TRBV16 to TRBJ2-7; TRBD2 aligns across 9 bases. V dropped 2 bases and J dropped 3; count of bases not matched to a gene: 8. Germline CDR1 KGHSY, CDR2 FQNENV. This CDR3 has 16 residues.